Presented here are 12 T cell receptor beta chains from one specimen sequenced in a study of OX40 agonist ivuxolimab in advanced cancers. Only in-frame clones appear in the TCRdb table, and some are missing; sequencing was by immunoSEQ multiplex PCR. The sample lists about 54,000 clones, 80% occurring once. Sequencing was performed on CD4+ or CD8+ T cells sorted from blood, taken in a trial of the OX40 agonist ivuxolimab. These receptors all come from an adult with an advanced solid tumor such as melanoma, head and neck, liver or kidney cancer.

The chain carries TRBV7-2 and TRBJ2-1; 7 bases are a match to TRBD2. Germline-derived CDR1 and CDR2 are SGHTA and FQGNSA. This CDR3 has 13 amino acids. V lost 5 bases to trimming and J lost 9 bases; unmatched junction nucleotides: 7. CDR3 protein: CASSGSASGEQFF. The CDR3 region has the DNA TGTGCCAGCAGCGGCTCGGCTAGCGGTGAGCAGTTCTTC.

V is TRBV5-8 and J is TRBJ2-4; TRBD1 matches at 9 bases. The junction had 1 base not matched to a gene; V was cut back by 0 bases and J by 3 bases. The CDR3 runs to 15 residues. Germline assignment: CDR1 SGHTS and CDR2 YDEGEE. CDR3 in DNA: TGTGCCAGCAGCTTGGGGGACAGGGACAAAAACATTCAGTACTTC. Amino acid sequence: CASSLGDRDKNIQYF. Full variable domain (missing parts from reference TRBV5-8 and TRBJ2-4): EAGVTQSPTHLIKTRGQQATLRCSPISGHTSVYWYQQALGLGLQFLLWYDEGEERNRGNFPPRFSGRQFPNYSSELNVNALELEDSALYLCASSLGDRDKNIQYFGAGTRLSVL.

The V gene is TRBV5-1, the J gene TRBJ2-3; a weak D match, TRBD1 (6 bases). CDR3 length: 15 amino acids. Trimming removed 3 bases at V and 3 bases at J, with 14 bases between. CDR1 SGHRS and CDR2 YFSETQ come from the germline V gene. For the CDR3, the DNA is TGCGCCAGCAGCTCTGACAGGCGAGCTACAGATACGCAGTATTTT. Its protein is CASSSDRRATDTQYF.

The J gene is TRBJ2-1, the V gene TRBV29-1; 11 nucleotides match TRBD2. Germline loops: CDR1 SQVTM, CDR2 ANQGSEA. Trimming cost V 3 bases and J 3 bases; bases outside gene matches: 10. The CDR3 has 17 residues. The CDR3 loop is CSVDLAGGPFLYNEQFF. The CDR3 DNA follows: TGCAGCGTTGACTTAGCGGGAGGGCCTTTCCTCTACAATGAGCAGTTCTTC.

The chain links TRBV30 to TRBJ2-3, with 10 bases lining up with TRBD2. V lost 2 bases, J lost 3 bases, and 5 bases stayed unmatched. This CDR3 comprises 15 residues. Germline V gene sequence: CDR1 GTSNPN, CDR2 SVGIG (reference sequence). CDR3 bases: TGTGCCTGGAGTAGGGCTAGCGGGAGAACAGATACGCAGTATTTT. It specifies CAWSRASGRTDTQYF.

V is TRBV4-1 and J is TRBJ2-7; 13 bases line up with TRBD2. This CDR3 comprises 21 residues. V dropped 3 bases and J dropped 0; count of bases not matched to a gene: 17. Germline CDR1 MGHRA, CDR2 YSYEKL. CDR3: CASSHPEAGLAGALTSYEQYF. The CDR3, as DNA: TGCGCCAGCAGCCACCCGGAGGCCGGACTAGCGGGGGCGCTAACCTCCTACGAGCAGTACTTC.

This clone was counted ten times or more. The V gene is TRBV18, the J gene TRBJ1-6; a weak D match, TRBD1 (5 bases). In germline, CDR1 is KGHSH, CDR2 LQKENI. The CDR3 length is 15 residues. V shed 2 bases and J shed 5 bases, with 10 bases lying between them. CDR3 nucleotide sequence: TGTGCCAGCTCACCAAACCAGGGAGATAATTCACCCCTCCACTTT. This translates into CASSPNQGDNSPLHF.

In its sample, this clone was seen once. V gene TRBV30 combines with J gene TRBJ2-3; 9 bases line up with TRBD2. The V and J ends lost 5 bases and 0 bases, in that order; junction bases with no gene match: 3. Per the germline V gene, CDR1 is GTSNPN and CDR2 is SVGIG (reference sequence). The CDR3 loop spans 14 amino acids. The CDR3 is CAWVAGASTDTQYF. The CDR3 bases are TGTGCCTGGGTAGCGGGAGCTAGCACAGATACGCAGTATTTT.

This clone was seen a handful of times. The chain links TRBV6-5 to TRBJ2-7, with 7 bases aligning to TRBD1. The CDR3 length is 14 residues. V lost 5 bases to trimming and J lost 13 bases; unmatched junction nucleotides: 17. The V gene's germline CDR1 is MNHEY and CDR2 SVGAGI. CDR3 in DNA: TGTGCCAGCAGTCCAGGTGGGACAGACGTTAGTCAATACTTC. It codes for CASSPGGTDVSQYF.

This clone showed up just a few times. The chain combines TRBV7-2 with TRBJ1-6, with 9 bases fitting TRBD1. This CDR3 spans 13 amino acids. V shed 4 bases and J 13 bases; nucleotides not matched to a gene: 5. In germline, CDR1 is SGHTA, CDR2 FQGNSA. In nucleotides, the CDR3 is TGTGCCAGCAGCTCGGACAGGGGCCAGCCCCTCCACTTT. Its translation is CASSSDRGQPLHF. The entire variable domain, with the rest obtained from reference TRBV7-2 and TRBJ1-6, is as follows: GAGVSQSPSNKVTEKGKDVELRCDPISGHTALYWYRQSLGQGLEFLIYFQGNSAPDKSGLPSDRFSAERTGGSVSTLTIQRTQQEDSAVYLCASSSDRGQPLHFGNGTRLTVT.

V usage is TRBV5-1 and J usage is TRBJ2-2, with D maybe TRBD1 (6 bases). The CDR3 runs 15 residues. V was pared by 2 bases and J by 6 bases, with 14 bases between. Germline values: CDR1 SGHRS, CDR2 YFSETQ. CDR3 coding DNA: TGCGCCAGCAGCTTCGAGTTTCAGGGGTCCGGGGAGCTGTTTTTT. This codes for CASSFEFQGSGELFF. The full variable domain, its missing parts supplied by reference TRBV5-1 and TRBJ2-2, is KAGVTQTPRYLIKTRGQQVTLSCSPISGHRSVSWYQQTPGQGLQFLFEYFSETQRNKGNFPGRFSGRQFSNSRSEMNVSTLELGDSALYLCASSFEFQGSGELFFGEGSRLTVL.

J is TRBJ2-7 and V is TRBV5-6; TRBD1 might be the D (6 bases). The germline V gene encodes CDR1 SGHDT and CDR2 YYEEEE. The germline V and J ends were trimmed by 2 bases and 3 bases, with 15 bases remaining between them. This CDR3 is built from 15 residues. CDR3 bases: TGTGCCAGCAGCTTAGGGTCAGGGGAAGGCTACGAGCAGTACTTC. Translation: CASSLGSGEGYEQYF.